This T cell receptor (beta chain) was captured in a study of blood T cell repertoires in COVID-19 (TCRdb year 2020). About the investigation overall: Samples from collaborators originated in the United States, Italy and Spain and spanned both the acute and convalescent phases of COVID-19. The prospective study material was composed of cDNA or gDNA derived from T cells, B-cell-depleted T cells, or PBMCs. The dataset comprised deeply sampled blood TCRbeta repertoires from subjects exposed to, actively infected with, or recovered from COVID-19. A freely available public database, intended as a resource for researchers studying the immune response to SARS-CoV-2, is where the repertoires were released. Samples came from the ongoing ImmuneRACE study (first 160 participants) plus 1,254 subjects from 6 global collaborators. The sample metadata nearly always contained a de-identified subject ID, COVID-19 status, age in years and sex. Where available, HLA class I and class II types were taken from metadata supplied by the sample provider and were not determined by assay-based typing. Study-level results and caveats: How much clinical and demographic metadata was included differed by source and by participant, and the metadata was provided uncurated.

Whole blood was collected in K2EDTA tubes by collaborating institutions according to the institutions' own protocols. For TCRbeta analysis, collaborators shipped samples in one of three forms: frozen whole blood, isolated PBMCs, or DNA extracted from either of those sample types. As to this clone: Its binding antigen is unknown. Base qualities are not at hand, and no much larger clone is one base apart.

TCRbeta CDR3 regions were amplified from genomic DNA using the immunoSEQ Assay, a bias-controlled multiplex PCR. The authors' pipeline ran thus. Nucleated cell counts per sample were estimated from amplification of reference gene primers within the assay. To quantify the absolute abundance of each unique TCRbeta CDR3 rearrangement, sequence reads were collapsed and filtered. For each sample, productive Simpson clonality was calculated by taking the square root of Simpson's diversity index across productive rearrangements. Entries here come from immuneACCESS through TCRdb and include only in-frame sequences with V and J called. Some clones fail to appear in such tables; in the studies checked, an unresolved V gene covers under half of the shortfall, and the cause of the remainder is unknown. D and trimming come from the DNA, and the V and J calls and clone size come from that table. The sample contains about 180,000 clones, 65% to 90% of them found a single time. Jointly, the top ten make up roughly 9.1% of the sample.

The V end gives up 4 bases and the J end 8 bases, leaving 8 bases in the junction not matched to a gene. The germline V gene provides CDR1 SGHTA and CDR2 FQGNSA. The CDR3 sequence holds 15 residues, the cysteine and phenylalanine included. The only DNA kept is the CDR3, 45 bases in frame from the first base. The sequence came from a man over 45 with active or convalescent COVID-19. The rearrangement combines TRBV7-2 with TRBJ1-4; 9 of the junction bases match TRBD1. The sequencing sample was made of peripheral blood. The DNA sequence follows: TGTGCCAGCAGCTCGCCGGGACAGGGAAGGGAAAAACTGTTTTTT. It translates as CASSSPGQGREKLFF.